These 3 T cell receptor beta chains originate from one sample sequenced in a study of blood T cell repertoires in COVID-19. Repertoires were generated with immunoSEQ multiplex PCR, while TCRdb's copy carries only in-frame clones and drops some. The data contain 350,000 to 500,000 clones, 88% of them seen just once; the ten biggest clones take up 1.4%. Sequencing was performed on PBMCs or T cells enriched from blood (not recorded which). These TCRs come from a woman aged 18-29 years who had been exposed to COVID-19.

This clone was seen only once. The chain recombines TRBV28 with TRBJ2-2; 8 bases are a match to TRBD2. Germline lookup yields CDR1 MDHEN and CDR2 SYDVKM. The CDR3 is 17 amino acids. V trimming: 3 bases; J trimming: 5 bases; junction bases outside the gene matches: 11. The CDR3 sequence is CASSFTGGTSSTGELFF. Here the CDR3 DNA reads TGTGCCAGCAGTTTCACGGGGGGGACTAGTTCGACCGGGGAGCTGTTTTTT.

The rearrangement uses TRBV7-9 and TRBJ1-1; D is unclear. Germline CDR1 reads SEHNR; CDR2 reads FQNEAQ (reference sequence). V lost 1 base to trimming and J lost 4 bases, with 10 bases between them. The CDR3 has 14 amino acids. CDR3 in amino acids: CASSLVLTATEAFF. Here the CDR3 DNA reads TGTGCCAGCAGCTTAGTCTTAACAGCCACTGAAGCTTTCTTT.

V gene TRBV4-2 combines with J gene TRBJ2-7; TRBD1 matches at 7 bases. The CDR3 sequence is 12 residues long. The junction had 3 bases not matched to a gene; V was cut back by 4 bases and J by 6 bases. Germline loops: CDR1 LGHNA, CDR2 YNFKEQ. CDR3 in DNA: TGTGCCAGCAGCCCCGACAGGGTCGAGCAGTACTTC. This gives the protein CASSPDRVEQYF.